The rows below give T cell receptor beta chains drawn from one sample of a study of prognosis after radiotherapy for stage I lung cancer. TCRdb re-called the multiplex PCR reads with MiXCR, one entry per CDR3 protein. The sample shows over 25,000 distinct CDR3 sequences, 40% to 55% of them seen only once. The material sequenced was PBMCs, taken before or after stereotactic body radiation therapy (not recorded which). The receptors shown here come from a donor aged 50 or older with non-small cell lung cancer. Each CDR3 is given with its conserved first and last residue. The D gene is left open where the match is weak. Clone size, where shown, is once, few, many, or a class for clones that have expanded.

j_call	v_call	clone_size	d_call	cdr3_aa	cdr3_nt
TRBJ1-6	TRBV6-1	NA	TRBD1	CASSQTPDRTSPLHF	TGTGCCAGCAGCCAAACCCCGGACAGGACCTCACCCCTCCACTTT
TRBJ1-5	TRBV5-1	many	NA	CASSLQGGSNQPQHF	TGCGCCAGCAGCTTACAGGGTGGAAGCAATCAGCCCCAGCATTTT
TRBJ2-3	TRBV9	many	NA	CASSDYTQYF	TGTGCCAGCAGCGACTATACGCAGTATTTT
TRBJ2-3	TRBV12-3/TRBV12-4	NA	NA	CAILPSTTASTDTQYF	TGTGCCATCTTGCCCAGTACGACGGCCAGCACAGATACGCAGTATTTT
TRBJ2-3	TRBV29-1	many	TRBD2	CSVERWGTSGNTDTQYF	TGCAGCGTGGAGAGATGGGGGACTAGCGGTAACACAGATACGCAGTATTTT
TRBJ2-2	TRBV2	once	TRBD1	CASRGDSSGELFF	TGTGCCAGCAGGGGGGACAGTTCCGGGGAGCTGTTTTTT
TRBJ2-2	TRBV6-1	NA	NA	CATYRFSVELFF	TGTGCCACGTACAGGTTTTCCGTGGAGCTGTTTTTT
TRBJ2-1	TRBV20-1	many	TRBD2	CSATPPGLAFNEQFF	TGCAGTGCTACGCCCCCGGGACTAGCATTTAATGAGCAGTTCTTC
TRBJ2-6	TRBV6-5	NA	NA	CACSRVRSSWANVLTF	TGTGCCTGCTCCCGGGTCCGCAGCTCTTGGGCCAACGTCCTGACTTTC
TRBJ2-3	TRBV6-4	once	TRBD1	CASSGQGGADTQYF	TGTGCCAGCAGTGGACAGGGGGGTGCAGATACGCAGTATTTT
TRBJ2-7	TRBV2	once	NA	CASLGTLLYEQYF	TGTGCCAGCCTCGGGACACTCCTCTACGAGCAGTACTTC
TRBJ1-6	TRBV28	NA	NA	CASSFPGNNSPLHF	TGTGCCAGCAGTTTCCCGGGAAATAATTCACCCCTCCACTTT
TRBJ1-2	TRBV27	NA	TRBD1	CASSLWGGRGSLNYGYTF	TGTGCCAGCAGTTTATGGGGTGGCAGGGGGTCTCTGAACTATGGCTACACCTTC
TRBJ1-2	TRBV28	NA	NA	CASSWSPGGRLYVYTF	TGTGCCAGCAGTTGGAGTCCCGGGGGGCGACTCTATGTCTACACCTTC
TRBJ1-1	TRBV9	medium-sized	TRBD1	CASSDGDRVDAFF	TGTGCCAGCAGCGACGGGGACAGGGTTGACGCTTTCTTT
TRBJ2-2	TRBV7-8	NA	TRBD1	CASRATGDITVELFF	TGTGCCAGCAGGGCTACAGGGGACATCACCGTGGAGCTGTTTTTT
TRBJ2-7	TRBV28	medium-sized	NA	CASSFPRVYEQYF	TGTGCCAGCAGTTTCCCCAGGGTCTACGAGCAGTACTTC
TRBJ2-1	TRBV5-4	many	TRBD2	CASSSASGRSYNEQFF	TGTGCCAGCAGTTCCGCGAGCGGGAGATCCTACAATGAGCAGTTCTTC
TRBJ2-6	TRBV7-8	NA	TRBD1	CASISHRLGTAKSGANVLTF	TGTGCCAGCATCTCCCACCGTCTCGGGACAGCGAAGTCTGGGGCCAACGTCCTGACTTTC
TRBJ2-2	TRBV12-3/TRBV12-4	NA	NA	CASSLVGVPSTGELFF	TGTGCCAGCAGTTTAGTGGGAGTGCCGAGTACCGGGGAGCTGTTTTTT
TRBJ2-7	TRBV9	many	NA	CASGPGAGLSEQYF	TGTGCCAGCGGCCCAGGGGCAGGCCTATCCGAGCAGTACTTC
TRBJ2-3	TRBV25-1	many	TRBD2	CASSSAGRGGGADTQYF	TGTGCCAGCAGTTCCGCGGGGAGGGGCGGGGGTGCAGATACGCAGTATTTT
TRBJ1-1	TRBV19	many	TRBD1	CASSIRTGGTEAFF	TGTGCCAGTAGTATACGGACAGGGGGCACTGAAGCTTTCTTT
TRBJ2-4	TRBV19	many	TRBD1	CASSTRDRLPRDADF	TGTGCCAGTAGTACACGGGACAGGCTACCCCGGGATGCGGACTTC
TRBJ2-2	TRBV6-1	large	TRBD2	CASRSGLAGAKNTGELFF	TGTGCCAGCAGGTCCGGACTAGCGGGAGCCAAAAACACCGGGGAGCTGTTTTTT
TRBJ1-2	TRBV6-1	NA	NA	CASSTVRGRVPTGYGYTF	TGTGCCAGCAGTACGGTTCGGGGTAGGGTCCCAACCGGCTATGGCTACACCTTC